The sequence of this T cell receptor beta chain was determined in a study of OX40 agonist ivuxolimab in advanced cancers. TCRdb's table, derived via immunoSEQ multiplex PCR, lists solely in-frame clones and lacks some. The sample comprises 20,000 to 30,000 clones, about 77% of which are singletons, and just over 2% rests with the top ten. This clone showed up just a few times. The length of the CDR3 is 13 residues. From germline, CDR1 is MNHEY and CDR2 SMNVEV (reference sequence). The V and J ends lost 7 bases and 0 bases respectively, with 8 bases between them. The chain combines TRBV27 with TRBJ2-3; D unresolved. The receptor was derived from an adult with an advanced solid tumor such as melanoma, head and neck, liver or kidney cancer. This sample comprised CD4+ or CD8+ T cells sorted from blood, obtained in a trial of the OX40 agonist ivuxolimab. The DNA of the CDR3 is TGTGCCAGCAAGGCCGCCAGCACAGATACGCAGTATTTT. Translated: CASKAASTDTQYF.